This T cell receptor (beta chain) originates from a study of blood T cell repertoires in COVID-19. Study at large: Sources were T cells, B-cell-depleted T cells, or PBMCs; the material itself was cDNA or gDNA.

Participants had their cohort set by participant-reported clinical history. In the authors' methods: Researchers report that nucleated cell counts were estimated from reference gene primer amplification. TCRdb's table, derived via immunoSEQ multiplex PCR, lists solely in-frame clones and lacks some. The V and J calls and clone size are taken from that table; D and trimming were inferred from the DNA. The sample lists about 480,000 clones, roughly 90% occurring once. Input material: PBMCs or T cells enriched from blood (not recorded which). This TCR derives from a woman aged 40 to 49 who had recovered from COVID-19.

As DNA, the CDR3 is TGTGCCAGCAGTCGATCCCCCACTAGCACAGATACGCAGTATTTT. Its translation is CASSRSPTSTDTQYF. V is TRBV6-4 and J is TRBJ2-3; D is ambiguous. The CDR3 totals 15 residues. Trimming pared 5 bases from V and 0 bases from J, leaving 12 bases between. The V gene's germline CDR1 is MRHNA and CDR2 SNTAGT.